The clone carrying this T cell receptor (beta chain) was counted between two and nine times. The antigen remains unidentified. From germline, CDR1 is SGHNT and CDR2 YYREEE (reference sequence). The trim removed 4 bases at V and 4 bases at J, leaving 8 bases unmatched. This CDR3 region has 16 residues. The data were obtained in a study of cytomegalovirus exposure and HLA in healthy donors. The PCR ran on 60 Vbeta and 13 Jbeta primers. Assay: immunoSEQ multiplex PCR; the TCRdb copy retains only in-frame clones and omits some. The sample contains about 140,000 clones, 76% of which appear only once. Study results and limitations: An analysis that came later showed most CMV-associated TCR beta chains appearing HLA-restricted. Later analysis suggested links between common viral pathogens and several top significant clusters.

This chain connects TRBV5-4 to TRBJ2-3; 11 nucleotides align to TRBD2. This TCR derives from a man aged 18 to 30 in good health and CMV-seronegative. Sample: PBMCs. This chain's CDR3 is CASSPGGLADPDTQYF. In DNA, the CDR3 is TGTGCCAGCAGCCCAGGGGGACTAGCGGATCCAGATACGCAGTATTTT.